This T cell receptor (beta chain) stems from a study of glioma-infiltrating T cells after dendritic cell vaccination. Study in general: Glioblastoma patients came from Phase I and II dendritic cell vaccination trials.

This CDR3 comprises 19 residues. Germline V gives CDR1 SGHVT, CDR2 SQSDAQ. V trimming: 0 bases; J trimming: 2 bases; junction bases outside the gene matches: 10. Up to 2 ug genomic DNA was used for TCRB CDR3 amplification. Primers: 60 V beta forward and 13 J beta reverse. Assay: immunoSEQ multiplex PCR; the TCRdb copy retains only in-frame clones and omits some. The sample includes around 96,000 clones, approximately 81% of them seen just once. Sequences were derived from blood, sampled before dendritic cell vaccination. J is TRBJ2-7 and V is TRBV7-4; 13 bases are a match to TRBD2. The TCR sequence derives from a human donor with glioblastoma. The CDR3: CASSLALLAGGTGTYEQYF. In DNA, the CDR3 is TGTGCCAGCAGCTTAGCTTTACTAGCGGGAGGGACAGGTACCTACGAGCAGTACTTC. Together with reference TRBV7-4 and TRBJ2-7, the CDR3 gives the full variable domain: GAGVSQSPRYKVAKRGRDVALRCDSISGHVTLYWYRQTLGQGSEVLTYSQSDAQRDKSGRPSGRFSAERPERSVSTLKIQRTEQGDSAVYLCASSLALLAGGTGTYEQYFGPGTRLTVT.